These T cell receptor beta chains were read from a single sample in a study of blood T cell repertoires in COVID-19. Here immunoSEQ multiplex PCR was the method, and the copy in TCRdb shows in-frame clones only, minus some. The profile shows 200,000 or so clones, about 88% of them singletons. Sequenced input: peripheral blood. The receptors were gathered from a young man with active or convalescent COVID-19. Each CDR3 is given with its conserved first and last residue. A D gene is named only where the DNA matches it firmly. Clone size, where shown, is once, few, many, or a class for clones that have expanded.

V	D	size	J	DNA	CDR3
TRBV5-1	TRBD2	NA	TRBJ2-2	TGCGCCAGCAGCGGGGGGACTAGCGTTGGCACCGGGGAGCTGTTTTTT	CASSGGTSVGTGELFF
TRBV4-3	NA	NA	TRBJ1-1	TGCGCCAGCAGCCGGCGGGGCTACGCGGGGAACACTGAAGCTTTCTTT	CASSRRGYAGNTEAFF
TRBV6-5	TRBD1	few	TRBJ2-6	TGTGCCAGCAGTATACAGGGGGCCGGGGCCAACGTCCTGACTTTC	CASSIQGAGANVLTF
TRBV18	TRBD1	NA	TRBJ2-1	TGTGCCAGCTCAGTGGGACAGAACAATGAGCAGTTCTTC	CASSVGQNNEQFF
TRBV5-1	NA	NA	TRBJ2-3	TGCGCCAGCAGCTTCGGACAGACCACAGATACGCAGTATTTT	CASSFGQTTDTQYF
TRBV12-5	NA	NA	TRBJ1-3	TGTGCTAGTGCCGGGTACCCAAGGATTCCTGGAAACACCATATATTTT	CASAGYPRIPGNTIYF
TRBV5-1	NA	NA	TRBJ1-1	TGCGCCAGCAGCCACACCGTGACAAGGTCTGAAGCTTTCTTT	CASSHTVTRSEAFF
TRBV24-1	TRBD2	NA	TRBJ2-2	TGTGCCACCCGTGCGACTAGCGGGGCCGGACCCACCGGGGAGCTGTTTTTT	CATRATSGAGPTGELFF
TRBV5-1	TRBD2	NA	TRBJ2-3	TGCGCCAGCAGCTTGGCGGCTAGCGGGACCGCACAGGATACGCAGTATTTT	CASSLAASGTAQDTQYF
TRBV5-5	NA	few	TRBJ2-7	TGTGCCAGCAGCTTGGTACGGGGTCCTTACGAGCAGTACTTC	CASSLVRGPYEQYF
TRBV28	NA	NA	TRBJ2-3	TGTGCCAGCAGCCCCAGGGCTTTTAGCACAGATACGCAGTATTTT	CASSPRAFSTDTQYF
TRBV28	TRBD1	NA	TRBJ2-5	TGTGCCAGCAGTTTAACCCCGGACAGGGGAAGAGAGACCCAGTACTTC	CASSLTPDRGRETQYF
TRBV13	NA	NA	TRBJ2-7	TGTGCCAGCAGCTCTCCACAGGGCCGGCGCGAGCAGTACTTC	CASSSPQGRREQYF
TRBV27	NA	NA	TRBJ1-6	TGTGCCAGCAGTTTTCTTGGGCGGGGAAATAATTCACCCCTCCACTTT	CASSFLGRGNNSPLHF
TRBV19	NA	NA	TRBJ1-3	TGTGCCAGTAGCGAGTACCTAAGCTCTGGAAACACCATATATTTT	CASSEYLSSGNTIYF
TRBV6-5	NA	NA	TRBJ1-1	TGTGCCAGCAGTTATGGACAGCAGAACACTGAAGCTTTCTTT	CASSYGQQNTEAFF
TRBV7-9	NA	NA	TRBJ1-5	TGTGCCAGCAGTTCTGCCGGATCGGGCGGGAGAAATCAGCCCCAGCATTTT	CASSSAGSGGRNQPQHF
TRBV19	NA	NA	TRBJ1-1	TGTGCCAGTAGCATCGGTAACAGGGTGTCAGGGGCTGAAGCTTTCTTT	CASSIGNRVSGAEAFF
TRBV10-1	TRBD2	NA	TRBJ2-3	TGCGCCAGCAGTGGAACCGGGACTAGCGGGAGCAGGACAGATACGCAGTATTTT	CASSGTGTSGSRTDTQYF
TRBV30	TRBD1	NA	TRBJ2-7	TGTGCCTCCGCGCCGACAGGGCCATCCTACGAGCAGTACTTC	CASAPTGPSYEQYF
TRBV4-1	NA	NA	TRBJ1-1	TGCGCCAGCAGCCAAGCATGGGGCGGAGACACTGAAGCTTTCTTT	CASSQAWGGDTEAFF
TRBV20-1	NA	NA	TRBJ1-2	TGCAGTGCTAGTCGCAGGGTAACGTACACCTTC	CSASRRVTYTF
TRBV18	NA	once	TRBJ1-4	TGTGCCAGCTCCGCGAGGGGAGGTGAAAAACTGTTTTTT	CASSARGGEKLFF
TRBV30	NA	NA	TRBJ1-1	TGTGCCTGGAGTAGCCGGGGTTGGGGGAACACTGAAGCTTTCTTT	CAWSSRGWGNTEAFF
TRBV9	TRBD1	NA	TRBJ2-1	TGTGCCAGCAGCGTAGCAGGGACAGGGGTCTACAATGAGCAGTTCTTC	CASSVAGTGVYNEQFF
TRBV3-1/TRBV3-2	NA	once	TRBJ1-1	TGTGCCACCGCCGGGCAGGGGAACACTGAAGCTTTCTTT	CATAGQGNTEAFF
TRBV28	NA	few	TRBJ1-2	TGTGCCAGCAGTACAGGTCCGGGTGGCTACACCTTC	CASSTGPGGYTF
TRBV24-1	NA	NA	TRBJ2-1	TGTGCCACCAGTGACAACGACAGGCCAGGGTTCTTC	CATSDNDRPGFF
TRBV7-9	NA	NA	TRBJ2-6	TGTACGACAGACTCTGGGGCCAACGTCCTGACTTTC	CTTDSGANVLTF
TRBV30	TRBD2	NA	TRBJ2-5	TGTGCCTGGAGTGTGGGAGGGGCTGGGACCCAGTACTTC	CAWSVGGAGTQYF
TRBV3-1/TRBV3-2	TRBD1	NA	TRBJ1-5	TGTGCCAGCAGCCCCTCCGGACAGGGAAATCAGCCCCAGCATTTT	CASSPSGQGNQPQHF
TRBV28	TRBD1	NA	TRBJ1-5	TGTGCCATCCAGACAGGGGGCGATCAGCCCCAGCATTTT	CAIQTGGDQPQHF
TRBV19	NA	NA	TRBJ2-3	TGTGCCAGTAGTATAGCCTCCGCAGATACGCAGTATTTT	CASSIASADTQYF
TRBV11-2	TRBD1	once	TRBJ1-2	TGTGCCAGCAGCTTAGGTATAGGGGGCGGCTATGGCTACACCTTC	CASSLGIGGGYGYTF
TRBV3-1/TRBV3-2	TRBD1	few	TRBJ1-2	TGTGCCAGCAGCCTACTAGCTGGACAGGGTAGTTATGGCTACACCTTC	CASSLLAGQGSYGYTF
TRBV6-5	NA	once	TRBJ1-1	TGTGCCAGCAGTTACGAGGGGACAGAAGCTTTCTTT	CASSYEGTEAFF
TRBV5-4	TRBD1	NA	TRBJ1-1	TGTGCCAGCCGACAGGGGGTTGAAGCTTTCTTT	CASRQGVEAFF
TRBV4-1	TRBD1	NA	TRBJ1-6	TGCGCCAGCAGCCAAGCAGGGGGCACGGCGTCACCCCTCCACTTT	CASSQAGGTASPLHF
TRBV11-2	TRBD2	NA	TRBJ2-1	TGTGCCAGCAGTCCAACCGGGACTAGCAGCTTCGATGAGCAGTTCTTC	CASSPTGTSSFDEQFF